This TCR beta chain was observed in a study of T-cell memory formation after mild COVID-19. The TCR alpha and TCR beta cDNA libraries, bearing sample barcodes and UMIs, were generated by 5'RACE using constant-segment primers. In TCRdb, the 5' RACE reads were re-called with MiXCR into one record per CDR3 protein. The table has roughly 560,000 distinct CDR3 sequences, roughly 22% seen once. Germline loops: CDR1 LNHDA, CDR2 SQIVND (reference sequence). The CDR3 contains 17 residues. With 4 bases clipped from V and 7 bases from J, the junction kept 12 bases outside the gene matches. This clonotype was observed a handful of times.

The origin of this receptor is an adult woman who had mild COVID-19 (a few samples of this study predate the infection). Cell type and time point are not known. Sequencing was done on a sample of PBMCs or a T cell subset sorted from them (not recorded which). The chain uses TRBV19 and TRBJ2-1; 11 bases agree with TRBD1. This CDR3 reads CASSTGQGGLRVNEQFF. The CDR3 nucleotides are TGTGCCAGTAGTACGGGACAGGGGGGCCTTCGGGTGAATGAGCAGTTCTTC.